This TCR beta chain was retrieved from a study of control samples from healthy donors and cancer patients. The method was immunoSEQ multiplex PCR; TCRdb's version includes in-frame clones alone and lacks a portion of them. The sample includes about 20,000 clones, 88% of them seen just once. Sample: PBMCs. The receptor's source is a woman aged 55-69 years with head and neck cancer.

The CDR3 is CASSEAYFDVTGELFF. The CDR3 DNA sequence: TGTGCCAGCAGTGAAGCCTACTTTGACGTAACCGGGGAGCTGTTTTTT. V is TRBV6-1 and J is TRBJ2-2, with unresolved D. The germline gives CDR1 MNHNS, CDR2 SASEGT. The length of the CDR3 is 16 residues. The ends were cut back, 0 bases at V and 5 bases at J, with 13 bases in the middle.